This entry concerns a single T cell receptor (beta chain). Antigen: not known. The CDR3 extends over 16 amino acids. The V gene's germline CDR1 is MNHEY and CDR2 SMNVEV (reference sequence). Trimming took 6 bases from V and 0 from J, leaving 15 bases between them. The assay was immunoSEQ multiplex PCR, and TCRdb's table has in-frame clones only and misses some. Among around 83,000 clones listed, approximately 90% were seen once. The data stem from a study of siplizumab effects on memory and regulatory T cells. General study findings and limits: It seemed that naive T cells were more diverse than memory cells and were major contributors to the alloresponse.

The chain carries TRBV27 and TRBJ2-1; D not certain. The sequence was obtained from a human donor in good health. Input material: CD4+ T cells sorted from blood. The CDR3 sequence: CASSSRLTSSYNEQFF. CDR3 coding DNA: TGTGCCAGCAGCTCGCGTCTTACGAGCTCCTACAATGAGCAGTTCTTC.